The clone carrying this T cell receptor (beta chain) was counted between two and nine times. Its specificity is not known. This sample was included in a study of T cells in Graves' hyperthyroidism and ophthalmopathy. CDR1 is SGHVS, CDR2 FQNEAQ, per germline. Trimming pared 0 bases from V and 5 bases from J, leaving 8 bases between. This CDR3 comprises 13 residues. General observations from the study: The model foresaw ophthalmopathy a median around 6 months prior to onset. Appearing also in blood were most of the thyroid clonotypes expanded above 0.001.

RNA transcripts provided the source from which TCR beta CDR3 regions were amplified. TCR CDR3 regions were first amplified by RT-PCR with HTBI primers. From the multiplex PCR reads, TCRdb called clonotypes with MiXCR, one entry per CDR3 protein. The sample contains under 400,000 distinct CDR3 sequences, approximately 25% of which appear only once. Each diagnosis was grounded in clinical symptoms, serum thyroxine and TRAb, thyroid ultrasound, and orbital computed tomography. It was less than 13 ml of fresh peripheral blood that supplied the PBMCs. This sequence joins TRBV7-8 and TRBJ2-7, with D unclear. This sequence originates from a man aged 45-60 years with Graves' hyperthyroidism. Specimen: blood. The CDR3 nucleotides are TGTGCCAGCAGCTTAGCACTATCAAACGAGCAGTACTTC. It translates to CASSLALSNEQYF.